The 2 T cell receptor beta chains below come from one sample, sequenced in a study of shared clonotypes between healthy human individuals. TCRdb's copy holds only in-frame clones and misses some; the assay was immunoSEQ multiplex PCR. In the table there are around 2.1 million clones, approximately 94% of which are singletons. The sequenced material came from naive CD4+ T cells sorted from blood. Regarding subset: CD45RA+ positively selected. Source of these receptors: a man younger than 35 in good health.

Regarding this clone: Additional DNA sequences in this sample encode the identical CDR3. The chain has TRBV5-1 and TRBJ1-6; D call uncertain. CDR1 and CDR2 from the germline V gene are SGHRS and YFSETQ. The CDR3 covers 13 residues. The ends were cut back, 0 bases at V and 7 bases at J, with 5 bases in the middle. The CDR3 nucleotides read TGCGCCAGCAGCTTGGACCTAAATTCACCCCTCCACTTT. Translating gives CASSLDLNSPLHF.

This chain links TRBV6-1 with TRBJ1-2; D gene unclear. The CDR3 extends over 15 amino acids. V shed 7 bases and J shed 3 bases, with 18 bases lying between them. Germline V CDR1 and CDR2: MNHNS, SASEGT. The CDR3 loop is CASTTIKAGHYGYTF. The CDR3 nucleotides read TGTGCCAGCACCACCATCAAGGCAGGACACTATGGCTACACCTTC.